This entry lists 15 T cell receptor beta chains sequenced from one sample in a study of T cell repertoires in cytomegalovirus infection. In TCRdb, the reads were re-called with MiXCR into one record per CDR3 protein. The data hold around 530,000 distinct CDR3 sequences, with around 27% observed a single time. Sequencing was performed on PBMCs. These TCRs come from a human donor in good health (CMV status not recorded). Some clones in this sample may be carry-over from other donors' samples.

J is TRBJ2-3 and V is TRBV11-3, with a weak D call TRBD1 (6 bases). Germline CDR1 SGHNT, CDR2 YENEEA. The CDR3 is made up of 12 amino acids. V was cut by 5 bases and J by 7 bases, with 10 bases left in between. CDR3 amino acids: CASSRQANTQYF. The CDR3 region has the DNA TGTGCCAGCAGCCGACAGGCTAATACGCAGTATTTT. Full variable domain (outside the CDR3, taken from reference TRBV11-3 and TRBJ2-3): EAGVVQSPRYKIIEKKQPVAFWCNPISGHNTLYWYLQNLGQGPELLIRYENEEAVDDSQLPKDRFSAERLKGVDSTLKIQPAELGDSAVYLCASSRQANTQYFGPGTRLTVL.

This clonotype has a count of ten or more. J is TRBJ2-5 and V is TRBV7-6; TRBD1 matches 9 bases. Unmatched junction bases numbered 12, after V lost 5 bases and J lost 5 bases. The CDR3 extends over 16 amino acids. Germline assignment: CDR1 SGHVS and CDR2 FNYEAQ. DNA for the CDR3: TGTGCCAGCAGCCGATCCGGGACAGGGTTCTCCGAGACCCAGTACTTC. Translating it yields CASSRSGTGFSETQYF.

In its sample, this clonotype was seen many times. V usage is TRBV7-2 and J usage is TRBJ1-2, with TRBD1 matching 8 bases. The CDR3 consists of 14 residues. J lost 2 bases, V lost 5 bases, and 4 bases had no gene match. Germline V lookup: CDR1 SGHTA, CDR2 FQGNSA. The CDR3 sequence is CASSQQGGNYGYTF. As DNA, the CDR3 is TGTGCCAGCAGCCAACAGGGGGGGAACTATGGCTACACCTTC.

A single count supports this clonotype. The chain carries TRBV29-1 and TRBJ2-1; 10 nucleotides line up with TRBD2. V trimming: 6 bases; J trimming: 5 bases; junction bases outside the gene matches: 16. The CDR3 loop spans 17 amino acids. Germline CDR1 and CDR2: SQVTM and ANQGSEA. CDR3 DNA: TGCAGCGTCGAGGGGCTCATAGCGGGAGGACGTCACAATGAGCAGTTCTTC. Translated: CSVEGLIAGGRHNEQFF.

The V gene is TRBV9, the J gene TRBJ2-5; 15 bases match TRBD2. The V gene end was trimmed by 2 bases and the J gene end by 2 bases; junction bases not matched to a gene: 7. CDR1 is SGDLS and CDR2 is YYNGEE in the germline V gene. The length of the CDR3 is 18 residues. In nucleotides, the CDR3 is TGTGCCAGCAGCGTCGGGACTAGCGGGAGGTGGAGACAAGAGACCCAGTACTTC. It codes for CASSVGTSGRWRQETQYF.

The chain employs TRBV4-1 and TRBJ1-1; D is possibly TRBD1 (5 bases). Trimming shortened V by 0 bases and J by 3 bases, and 11 bases separated the two germline ends. Germline CDR1 and CDR2: MGHRA and YSYEKL. The CDR3 consists of 15 residues. CDR3 protein: CASSQDLGVDTEAFF. For the CDR3, the DNA is TGCGCCAGCAGCCAAGACTTGGGGGTGGACACTGAAGCTTTCTTT.

The V and J genes are TRBV28 and TRBJ1-5; weak D call: TRBD1 (6 bases). Trimming stripped 2 bases from V and 4 bases from J, with 12 bases between. The CDR3 extends over 15 amino acids. Germline CDR1 is MDHEN and CDR2 is SYDVKM. The DNA of the CDR3 is TGTGCCAGCAGTTTAAGAGGGGGGGATAATCAGCCCCAGCATTTT. Translation gives CASSLRGGDNQPQHF.

This clonotype has a handful of counts. V is TRBV7-9 and J is TRBJ1-2, with 7 bases matching TRBD1. V shed 4 bases, J shed 3 bases, and the junction held 2 bases outside the gene matches. Germline values: CDR1 SEHNR, CDR2 FQNEAQ (reference sequence). This CDR3 region has 13 residues. CDR3 sequence (DNA): TGTGCCAGCAGCTATGGACAGGACTATGGCTACACCTTC. Protein product: CASSYGQDYGYTF.

The rearrangement uses TRBV6-2 or TRBV6-3 and TRBJ2-4; 9 nucleotides agree with TRBD2. The CDR3 totals 16 residues. CDR1 and CDR2 (germline): MNHEY, SVGEGT. V lost 6 bases and J lost 0; bases outside the gene matches: 6. This chain's CDR3 is CASRPPSGIAKNIQYF. The CDR3 DNA is TGTGCCAGCAGACCCCCTAGCGGGATAGCCAAAAACATTCAGTACTTC.

The chain combines TRBV7-2 with TRBJ2-3, with 10 bases aligning to TRBD2. Germline V gene data show CDR1 as SGHTA and CDR2 as FQGNSA. The CDR3 has 15 amino acids. The ends lost 5 bases at V and 8 bases at J; junction bases unmatched: 10. The CDR3 nucleotides are TGTGCCAGCAGCCCGGGGCTAGCGGGAGAGGGTACGCAGTATTTT. Amino acids: CASSPGLAGEGTQYF.

The rearrangement links TRBV19 to TRBJ2-1; the match to TRBD2 covers 13 bases. The length of the CDR3 is 16 residues. With 3 bases clipped from V and 9 bases from J, the junction kept 8 bases outside the gene matches. Germline CDR1 and CDR2: LNHDA and SQIVND (reference sequence). The CDR3 loop is CASSIQLAGGRSEQFF. The CDR3 nucleotides read TGTGCCAGTAGTATCCAACTAGCGGGAGGGCGTAGTGAGCAGTTCTTC. Supplemented by reference TRBV19 and TRBJ2-1, the full variable domain reads DGGITQSPKYLFRKEGQNVTLSCEQNLNHDAMYWYRQDPGQGLRLIYYSQIVNDFQKGDIAEGYSVSREKKESFPLTVTSAQKNPTAFYLCASSIQLAGGRSEQFFGPGTRLTVL.

In this sample, this clonotype turned up many times. The chain employs TRBV7-2 and TRBJ2-1; 7 bases fit TRBD2. The CDR3 is 19 amino acids. Germline-derived CDR1 and CDR2 are SGHTA and FQGNSA. Unmatched junction bases numbered 20, after V lost 4 bases and J lost 5 bases. For the CDR3, the DNA is TGTGCCAGCAGCTGGGTGCCGGGCGGGAGCCCAACGCTAAACAATGAGCAGTTCTTC. It yields the protein CASSWVPGGSPTLNNEQFF.

J is TRBJ1-2 and V is TRBV10-2; no clear D. Trimming stripped 3 bases from V and 6 bases from J, with 5 bases between. Germline V gene sequence: CDR1 WSHSY, CDR2 SAAADI. This CDR3 contains 11 residues. The CDR3 here is CASSDTDGYTF. CDR3 bases: TGCGCCAGCAGTGACACGGATGGCTACACCTTC.

This sequence joins TRBV12-3 or TRBV12-4 and TRBJ2-5, with D perhaps being TRBD1 or TRBD2 (6 bases each). The length of the CDR3 is 14 residues. Trimming took off 6 bases at V and 2 bases at J, with 13 bases between the two ends. CDR3 residues: CASRPGGRQETQYF. As DNA, the CDR3 is TGTGCCAGCAGGCCCGGGGGCAGACAAGAGACCCAGTACTTC.

This clonotype was counted a single time. J is TRBJ1-2 and V is TRBV5-1; 7 bases map to TRBD1. Germline values: CDR1 SGHRS, CDR2 YFSETQ. This CDR3 is 15 amino acids long. The V gene end was trimmed by 0 bases and the J gene end by 5 bases; junction bases not matched to a gene: 7. CDR3 in amino acids: CASSLVPGQVYGYTF. The CDR3 coding sequence is TGCGCCAGCAGCTTGGTTCCAGGACAGGTTTATGGCTACACCTTC.